This T cell receptor beta chain was profiled in a study of OX40 agonist ivuxolimab in advanced cancers. Sequencing used immunoSEQ multiplex PCR; TCRdb keeps in-frame clones, though not all of them. The repertoire holds some 50,000 clones, with 81% as singletons. The sample consisted of CD4+ or CD8+ T cells sorted from blood, taken in a trial of the OX40 agonist ivuxolimab. The sequence derives from an adult with an advanced solid tumor such as melanoma, head and neck, liver or kidney cancer.

The CDR3 DNA follows: TGTGCCAGCAGCCCATCGGGGACAACGAACACTGAAGCTTTCTTT. As protein: CASSPSGTTNTEAFF. The rearrangement links TRBV9 to TRBJ1-1; a weak D match, TRBD1 (6 bases). The CDR3 extends over 15 amino acids. The germline V gene has CDR1 SGDLS and CDR2 YYNGEE. The V end was cut by 4 bases, the J end by 1 base, with 14 bases between. Complete variable domain (other parts from reference TRBV9 and TRBJ1-1): DSGVTQTPKHLITATGQRVTLRCSPRSGDLSVYWYQQSLDQGLQFLIQYYNGEERAKGNILERFSAQQFPDLHSELNLSSLELGDSALYFCASSPSGTTNTEAFFGQGTRLTVV.